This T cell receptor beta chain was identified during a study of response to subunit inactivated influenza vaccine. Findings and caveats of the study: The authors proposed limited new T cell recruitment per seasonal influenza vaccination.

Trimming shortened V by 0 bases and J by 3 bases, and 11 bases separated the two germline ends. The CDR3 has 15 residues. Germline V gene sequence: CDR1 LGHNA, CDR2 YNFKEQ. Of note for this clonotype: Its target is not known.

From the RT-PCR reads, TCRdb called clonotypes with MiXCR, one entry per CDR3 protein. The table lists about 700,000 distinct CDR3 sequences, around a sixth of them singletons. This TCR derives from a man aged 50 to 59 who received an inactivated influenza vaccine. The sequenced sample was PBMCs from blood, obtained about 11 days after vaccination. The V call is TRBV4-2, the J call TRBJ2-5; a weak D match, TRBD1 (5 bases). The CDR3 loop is CASSQDGSREETQYF. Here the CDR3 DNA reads TGTGCCAGCAGCCAAGACGGTAGCAGGGAAGAGACCCAGTACTTC.